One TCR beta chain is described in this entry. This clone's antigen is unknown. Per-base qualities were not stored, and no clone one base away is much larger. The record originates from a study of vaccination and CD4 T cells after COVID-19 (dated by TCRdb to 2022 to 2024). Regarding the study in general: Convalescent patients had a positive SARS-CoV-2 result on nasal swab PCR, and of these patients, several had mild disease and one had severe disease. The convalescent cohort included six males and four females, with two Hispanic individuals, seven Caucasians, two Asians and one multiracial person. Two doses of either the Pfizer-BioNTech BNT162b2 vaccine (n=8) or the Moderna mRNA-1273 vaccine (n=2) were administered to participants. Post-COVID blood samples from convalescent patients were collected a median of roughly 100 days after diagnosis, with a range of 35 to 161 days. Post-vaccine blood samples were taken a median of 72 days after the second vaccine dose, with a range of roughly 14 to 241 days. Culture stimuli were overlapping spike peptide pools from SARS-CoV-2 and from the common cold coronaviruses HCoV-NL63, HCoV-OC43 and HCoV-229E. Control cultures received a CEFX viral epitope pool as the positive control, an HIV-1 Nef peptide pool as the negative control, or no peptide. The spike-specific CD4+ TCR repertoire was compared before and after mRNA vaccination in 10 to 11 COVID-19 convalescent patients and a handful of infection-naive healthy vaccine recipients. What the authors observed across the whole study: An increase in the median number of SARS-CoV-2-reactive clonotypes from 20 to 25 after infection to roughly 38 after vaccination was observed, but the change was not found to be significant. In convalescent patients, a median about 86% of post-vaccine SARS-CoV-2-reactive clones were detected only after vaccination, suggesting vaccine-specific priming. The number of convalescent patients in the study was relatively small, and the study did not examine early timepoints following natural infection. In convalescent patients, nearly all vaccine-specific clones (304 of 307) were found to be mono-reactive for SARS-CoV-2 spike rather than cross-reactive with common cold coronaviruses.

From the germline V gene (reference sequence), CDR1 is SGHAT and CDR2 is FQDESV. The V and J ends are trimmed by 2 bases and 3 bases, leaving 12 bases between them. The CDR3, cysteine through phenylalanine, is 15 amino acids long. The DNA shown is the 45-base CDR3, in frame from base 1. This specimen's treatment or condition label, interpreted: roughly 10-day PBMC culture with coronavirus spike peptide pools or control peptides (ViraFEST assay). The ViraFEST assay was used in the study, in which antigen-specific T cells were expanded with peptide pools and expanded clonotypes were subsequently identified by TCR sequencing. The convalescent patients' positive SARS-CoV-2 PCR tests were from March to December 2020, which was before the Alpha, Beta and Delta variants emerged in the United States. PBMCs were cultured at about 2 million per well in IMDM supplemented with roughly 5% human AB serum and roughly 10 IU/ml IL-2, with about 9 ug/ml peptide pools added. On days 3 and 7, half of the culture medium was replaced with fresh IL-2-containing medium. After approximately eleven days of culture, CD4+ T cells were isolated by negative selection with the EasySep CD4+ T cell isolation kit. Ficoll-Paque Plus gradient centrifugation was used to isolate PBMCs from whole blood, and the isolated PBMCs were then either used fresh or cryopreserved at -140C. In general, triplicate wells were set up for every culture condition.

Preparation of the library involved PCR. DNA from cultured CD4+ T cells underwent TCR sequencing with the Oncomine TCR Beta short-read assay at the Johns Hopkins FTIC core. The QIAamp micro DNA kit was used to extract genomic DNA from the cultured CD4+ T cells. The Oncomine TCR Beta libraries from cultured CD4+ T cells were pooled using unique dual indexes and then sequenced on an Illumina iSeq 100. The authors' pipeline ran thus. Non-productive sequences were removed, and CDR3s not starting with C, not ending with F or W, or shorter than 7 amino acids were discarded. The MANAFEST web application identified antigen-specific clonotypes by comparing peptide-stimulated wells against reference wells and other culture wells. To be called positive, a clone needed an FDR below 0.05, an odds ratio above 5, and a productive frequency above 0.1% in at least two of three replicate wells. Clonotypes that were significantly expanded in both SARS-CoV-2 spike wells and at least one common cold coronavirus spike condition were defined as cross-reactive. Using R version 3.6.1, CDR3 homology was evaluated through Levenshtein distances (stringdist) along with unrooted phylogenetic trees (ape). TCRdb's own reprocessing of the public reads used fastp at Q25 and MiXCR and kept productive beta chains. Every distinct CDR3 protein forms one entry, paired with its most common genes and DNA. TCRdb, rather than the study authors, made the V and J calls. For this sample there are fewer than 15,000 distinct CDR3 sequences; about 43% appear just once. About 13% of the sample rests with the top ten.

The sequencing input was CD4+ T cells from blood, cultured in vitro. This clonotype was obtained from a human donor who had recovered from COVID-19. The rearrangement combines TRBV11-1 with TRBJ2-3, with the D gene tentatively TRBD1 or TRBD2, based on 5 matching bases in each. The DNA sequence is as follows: TGTGCCAGCAGCTTACGGGTAGGGGAGACAGATACGCAGTATTTT. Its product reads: CASSLRVGETDTQYF.